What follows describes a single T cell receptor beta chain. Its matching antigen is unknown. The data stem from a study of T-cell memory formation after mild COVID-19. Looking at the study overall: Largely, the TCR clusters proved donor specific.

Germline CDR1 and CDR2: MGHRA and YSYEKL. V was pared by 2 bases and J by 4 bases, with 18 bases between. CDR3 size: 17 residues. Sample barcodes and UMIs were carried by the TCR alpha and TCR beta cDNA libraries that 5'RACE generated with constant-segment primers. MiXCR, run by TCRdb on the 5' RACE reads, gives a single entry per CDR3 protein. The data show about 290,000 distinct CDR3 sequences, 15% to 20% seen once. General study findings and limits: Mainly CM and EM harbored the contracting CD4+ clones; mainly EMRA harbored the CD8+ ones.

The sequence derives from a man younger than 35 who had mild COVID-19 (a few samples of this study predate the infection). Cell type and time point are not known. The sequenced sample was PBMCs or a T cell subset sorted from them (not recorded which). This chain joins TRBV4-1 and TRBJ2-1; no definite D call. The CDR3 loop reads CASSQNPQLATYNEQFF. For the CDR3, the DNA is TGCGCCAGCAGCCAAAATCCCCAACTGGCGACATACAATGAGCAGTTCTTC.